This T cell receptor (beta chain) was profiled in a study of blood T cells in healthy people across ages. This clonotype was observed a handful of times. Its antigen remains unidentified. A read error may account for a junction end that differs from germline. Alongside a J-beta primer mix, a sample-barcoded 5' primer served in a second PCR lasting about 7 to 11 cycles. Each CDR3 protein gets one entry after TCRdb re-called the 5' RACE reads with MiXCR. The sample yields under 1,100,000 distinct CDR3 sequences, around 27% seen once. This CDR3 spans 15 amino acids. Germline assignment: CDR1 PRHDT and CDR2 FYEKMQ (reference sequence). Isolation recovered at least 6.5 million PBMCs from every sample. Findings of the study overall: Long-lived donors exceeded aged donors in naive CD4+ cells and diversity. Those diversity estimates obtained from one million T cells were thought to be underestimates.

The sample was also reused in another study, on T cells of mothers and their children.

The chain links TRBV13 to TRBJ1-1; D call uncertain. Specimen: blood. This clonotype was sampled from a girl aged 2 to 10 in good health. The CDR3 DNA reads as TGTGCCAGCAGCTTAGGGGCAGTGAAGAACGCTGAAGCTTTCTTT. Translation gives CASSLGAVKNAEAFF.